This T cell receptor beta chain emerged from a study of blood T cell repertoires in COVID-19. Study-level information: From T cells, B-cell-depleted T cells, or PBMCs came the material, which was cDNA or gDNA.

Assay: immunoSEQ multiplex PCR; the TCRdb copy retains only in-frame clones and omits some. The sample consists of a few hundred thousand clones, approximately 90% of them appearing once. CDR3 size: 16 residues. Germline V gene data show CDR1 as MNHEY and CDR2 as SVGAGI. J lost 12 bases, V lost 2 bases, and 14 bases had no gene match. The sample comprised peripheral blood. J is TRBJ1-4 and V is TRBV6-5; 8 nucleotides align to TRBD1. The TCR was taken from a woman between 40 and 55 years old with acute or convalescent COVID-19. The CDR3, as DNA: TGTGCCAGCAGTTACCCCCCGGACAGGGAATTGGATCAACTGTTTTTT. Translated: CASSYPPDRELDQLFF.